This TCR beta chain was captured by sequencing in a study of tumor-infiltrating lymphocytes in primary liver carcinoma. Study-wide context: Patients underwent surgical resection for primary liver carcinoma. Donors had hepatocellular carcinoma or combined HCC and intrahepatic cholangiocarcinoma.

Unsorted whole blood yielded blood RNA, and germline DNA was extracted as well. Study-level points and caveats: Tumors reached a significantly greater top-250-clone fraction than blood did (p = 0.039).

In germline, CDR1 is SGHNT, CDR2 YYREEE (reference sequence). V was cut by 2 bases and J by 0 bases, with 8 bases left in between. The CDR3 totals 14 residues. This clonotype was detected ten times or more. What it binds is not known. TCR beta cDNA was reverse-transcribed from about 500 ng of total RNA. The reaction used a constant-region primer and ProtoScript II reverse transcriptase. Slightly modified ARM-PCR served as the procedure for the TCR beta libraries. These libraries came from three rounds of nested multiplex PCR. PCR rounds one and two used TRBV1-TRBV30 forward primers with a C-beta reverse primer for roughly 10 cycles each. TCRdb processed the multiplex PCR reads anew with MiXCR; each CDR3 protein has one entry. This sample yields 250,000 to 400,000 distinct CDR3 sequences, of which roughly 60% are seen a single time; roughly 9% belongs to the top ten.

This sequence joins TRBV5-4 and TRBJ1-1, with D uncertain. The TCR was taken from a man aged 35 to 55 with primary liver carcinoma and hepatitis B virus infection. Input material: peripheral blood. Here the CDR3 reads CASSFADVNTEAFF. For the CDR3, the DNA is TGTGCCAGCAGCTTTGCTGACGTGAACACTGAAGCTTTCTTT. Full variable domain (outside the CDR3, taken from reference TRBV5-4 and TRBJ1-1): ETGVTQSPTHLIKTRGQQVTLRCSSQSGHNTVSWYQQALGQGPQFIFQYYREEENGRGNFPPRFSGLQFPNYSSELNVNALELDDSALYLCASSFADVNTEAFFGQGTRLTVV.